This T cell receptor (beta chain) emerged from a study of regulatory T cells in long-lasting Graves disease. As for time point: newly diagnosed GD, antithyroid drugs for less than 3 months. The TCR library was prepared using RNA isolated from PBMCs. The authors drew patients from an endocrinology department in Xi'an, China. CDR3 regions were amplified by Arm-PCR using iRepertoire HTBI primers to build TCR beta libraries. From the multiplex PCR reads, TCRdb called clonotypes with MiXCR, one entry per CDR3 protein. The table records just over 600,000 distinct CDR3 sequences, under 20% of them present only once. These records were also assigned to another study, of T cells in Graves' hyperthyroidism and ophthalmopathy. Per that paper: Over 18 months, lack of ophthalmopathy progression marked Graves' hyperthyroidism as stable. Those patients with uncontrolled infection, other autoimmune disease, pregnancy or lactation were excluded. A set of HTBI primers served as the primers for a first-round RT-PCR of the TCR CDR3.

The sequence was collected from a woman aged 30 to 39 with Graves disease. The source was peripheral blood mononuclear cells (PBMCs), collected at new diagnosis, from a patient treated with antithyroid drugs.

The CDR3, as DNA: TGCGCCAGCGGACGGACAGGGGGAGAGAACACTGAAGCTTTCTTT. As protein: CASGRTGGENTEAFF. The chain couples TRBV4-1 to TRBJ1-1; 10 nucleotides line up with TRBD1. CDR1 is MGHRA and CDR2 is YSYEKL in the germline V gene. This CDR3 has 15 residues. V shed 8 bases, J shed 1 base, and the junction held 7 bases outside the gene matches.